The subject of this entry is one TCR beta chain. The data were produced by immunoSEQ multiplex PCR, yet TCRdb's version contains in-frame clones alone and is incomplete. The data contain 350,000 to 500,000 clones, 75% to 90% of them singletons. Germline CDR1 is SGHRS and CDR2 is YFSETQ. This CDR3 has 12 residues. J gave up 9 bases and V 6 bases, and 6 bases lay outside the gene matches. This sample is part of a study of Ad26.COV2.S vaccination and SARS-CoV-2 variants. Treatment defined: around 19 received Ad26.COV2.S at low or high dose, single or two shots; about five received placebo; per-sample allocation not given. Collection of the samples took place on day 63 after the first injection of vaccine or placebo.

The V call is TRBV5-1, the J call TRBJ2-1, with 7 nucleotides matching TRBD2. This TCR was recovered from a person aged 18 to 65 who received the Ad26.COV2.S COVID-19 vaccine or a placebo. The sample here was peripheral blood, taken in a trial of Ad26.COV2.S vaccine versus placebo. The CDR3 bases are TGCGCCAGCAACTACGGGGAGGGTGAGCAGTTCTTC. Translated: CASNYGEGEQFF.